Below, 5 T cell receptor beta chains from the same sample are listed, as sequenced in a study of regulatory T cells in long-lasting Graves disease. Both iRepertoire HTBI primers and Arm-PCR of CDR3 regions were used to build the TCR beta libraries. Using its own MiXCR run on the multiplex PCR reads, TCRdb lists one record per CDR3 protein. The data show hundreds of thousands of distinct CDR3 sequences, roughly 17% seen once. Time point defined: newly diagnosed GD, antithyroid drugs for less than 3 months. PBMC RNA served as the TCR library source. In addition, the sample was reused for a study of T cells in Graves' hyperthyroidism and ophthalmopathy.

The sequenced sample was peripheral blood mononuclear cells (PBMCs), obtained at new diagnosis, from a patient treated with antithyroid drugs. The source of these receptors is a woman younger than 45 with Graves disease.

Ten or more counts support this clonotype. The V call is TRBV6-1, the J call TRBJ1-1; a weak D match, TRBD1 (5 bases). Germline loops: CDR1 MNHNS, CDR2 SASEGT. This CDR3 spans 18 amino acids. V was clipped by 0 bases and J by 7 bases, with 24 bases between them. CDR3 sequence: CASSEALSSGLIGGEAFF. The DNA of the CDR3 is TGTGCCAGCAGTGAAGCGCTCAGTTCGGGACTAATCGGGGGTGAAGCTTTCTTT.

This sequence joins TRBV7-9 and TRBJ2-7; 9 bases map to TRBD2. The CDR3 is made up of 13 amino acids. The V gene end was trimmed by 5 bases and the J gene end by 5 bases; junction bases not matched to a gene: 4. Germline-derived CDR1 and CDR2 are SEHNR and FQNEAQ (reference sequence). The CDR3 region has the DNA TGTGCCAGCAGCCCTCTAGCGGGAAACGAGCAGTACTTC. This encodes CASSPLAGNEQYF.

This clonotype showed up many times. The rearrangement links TRBV19 to TRBJ2-1; D ambiguous. This CDR3 contains 15 residues. The ends were cut back, 4 bases at V and 0 bases at J, with 10 bases in the middle. From germline, CDR1 is LNHDA and CDR2 SQIVND (reference sequence). CDR3 region: CASSSSRDSYNEQFF. Written as DNA, the CDR3 is TGTGCCAGTAGTAGCTCAAGGGACTCCTACAATGAGCAGTTCTTC.

This clonotype was detected ten times or more. For the CDR3, the DNA is TGCGCCAGCAGCCGGGGACAGGGAAGGACCGATGAAAAACTGTTTTTT. Protein: CASSRGQGRTDEKLFF. The chain couples TRBV4-1 to TRBJ1-4; TRBD1 agrees at 9 bases. V dropped 4 bases and J dropped 6; count of bases not matched to a gene: 9. CDR1 MGHRA and CDR2 YSYEKL come from the germline V gene. This CDR3 comprises 16 residues.

Many counts were recorded for this clonotype. The rearrangement joins TRBV6-1 to TRBJ2-1; D tentatively reads TRBD1 or TRBD2 (6 bases each). Germline CDR1 MNHNS, CDR2 SASEGT. The CDR3 extends over 16 amino acids. The V gene lost 2 bases and the J gene lost 9 bases, with 20 bases spanning the gap. The CDR3 is CASSEYGGRSWGEQFF. The CDR3 DNA reads TGTGCCAGCAGTGAATACGGGGGCCGTAGCTGGGGTGAGCAGTTCTTC.